Listed below are T cell receptor beta chains from one sample, sequenced in a study of shared clonotypes between healthy human individuals. The repertoire was sequenced with immunoSEQ multiplex PCR; TCRdb's copy has only in-frame clones and lacks some. The data show approximately 2.4 million clones, 90% to 96% seen once. Material for sequencing was naive CD4+ T cells sorted from blood. The receptors were gathered from a man younger than 30 in good health. The CDR3 runs from the conserved cysteine through the conserved F or W. D genes are given only for firm matches. The size entry is marked missing in some rows and otherwise reads once, few, many or a size class.

cdr3_length d_call j_call clone_size v_call cdr3_aa cdr3_nt
15 TRBD1 TRBJ1-3 NA TRBV18 CASSPLGQELNTIYF TGTGCCAGCTCACCTTTGGGACAGGAACTAAACACCATATATTTT
16 TRBD1 TRBJ2-2 NA TRBV2 CASTGYRGLGTGELFF TGTGCCAGCACCGGATACAGGGGATTAGGCACCGGGGAGCTGTTTTTT
16 NA TRBJ1-2 NA TRBV7-9 CACSPRGRSTNYGYTF TGTGCCTGCTCCCCCCGGGGCCGCTCTACTAACTATGGCTACACCTTC
17 TRBD1 TRBJ1-5 NA TRBV19 CASSIVMDRQGGQPQHF TGTGCCAGTAGTATAGTAATGGACCGACAGGGAGGTCAGCCCCAGCATTTT
15 NA TRBJ2-7 NA TRBV4-1 CASSQFSVLASEQYF TGCGCCAGCAGCCAGTTCTCGGTACTAGCCAGCGAGCAGTACTTC
14 NA TRBJ1-5 NA TRBV6-5 CASSYLGTDQPQHF TGTGCCAGCAGTTACTTGGGGACCGATCAGCCCCAGCATTTT
16 NA TRBJ1-6 NA TRBV6-6 CASSQLTGSYNSPLHF TGTGCCAGCAGCCAACTTACAGGGTCCTATAATTCACCCCTCCACTTT
16 NA TRBJ2-3 NA TRBV2 CASTYGGKTLTDTQYF TGTGCCAGCACTTACGGAGGGAAAACTCTCACAGATACGCAGTATTTT
11 NA TRBJ1-3 NA TRBV28 CASSLEDTIYF TGTGCCAGCAGCCTCGAGGATACCATATATTTT
13 NA TRBJ2-5 NA TRBV18 CASSPTQVQTQYF TGTGCCAGCTCACCTACACAGGTCCAGACCCAGTACTTC
14 TRBD1 TRBJ2-7 NA TRBV7-6 CASSLGTGGHEQYF TGTGCCAGCAGCTTAGGTACAGGGGGCCACGAGCAGTACTTC
15 NA TRBJ2-7 NA TRBV18 CASSPVGDGSYEQYF TGTGCCAGCTCACCTGTGGGGGACGGTTCCTACGAGCAGTACTTC
15 TRBD1 TRBJ1-6 NA TRBV6-5 CASRSRDRGVRSLHF TGTGCCAGCAGAAGTCGGGACAGGGGAGTAAGGTCCCTCCACTTT
15 NA TRBJ1-5 NA TRBV7-6 CASSLSWFDLGPQHF TGTGCCAGCAGCTTAAGTTGGTTTGATTTGGGGCCCCAGCATTTT
15 NA TRBJ2-7 NA TRBV11-2 CASSLDTGFDYEQYF TGTGCCAGCAGCTTAGATACAGGGTTTGATTACGAGCAGTACTTC
12 NA TRBJ2-7 NA TRBV7-2 CASSARQIEQYF TGTGCCAGCAGCGCCCGACAGATCGAGCAGTACTTC
13 NA TRBJ2-7 NA TRBV12-5 CASGLVGPDEQYF TGTGCTAGTGGTTTGGTAGGTCCAGACGAGCAGTACTTC
17 TRBD2 TRBJ2-3 NA TRBV7-2 CASSLGSGLAFTDTQYF TGTGCCAGCAGCTTAGGCTCGGGACTAGCGTTCACAGATACGCAGTATTTT
13 NA TRBJ2-5 NA TRBV30 CAWSVSLQETQYF TGTGCCTGGAGTGTCTCTTTGCAAGAGACCCAGTACTTC
13 NA TRBJ2-7 NA TRBV27 CASQGSSAGEQYF TGTGCCAGTCAGGGGTCTTCAGCGGGCGAGCAGTACTTC
14 NA TRBJ1-6 NA TRBV5-1 CASSLEGANSPLHF TGCGCCAGCAGCTTGGAGGGTGCAAATTCACCCCTCCACTTT
13 NA TRBJ1-6 NA TRBV15 CATSRGNNSPLHF TGTGCCACCAGCAGGGGGAATAATTCACCCCTCCACTTT
13 NA TRBJ2-5 NA TRBV6-5 CASMRDKQETQYF TGTGCCAGCATGCGGGACAAGCAAGAGACCCAGTACTTC
15 TRBD1 TRBJ1-5 NA TRBV27 CASSPGQGVGQPQHF TGTGCCAGCAGTCCGGGACAGGGTGTGGGGCAGCCCCAGCATTTT
13 TRBD2 TRBJ2-1 NA TRBV5-4 CASSTGRAGEQFF TGTGCCAGCAGCACCGGGAGGGCTGGTGAGCAGTTCTTC
14 NA TRBJ2-7 NA TRBV18 CASSPLAVEYEQYF TGTGCCAGCTCACCCCTGGCAGTTGAATACGAGCAGTACTTC
15 NA TRBJ2-1 NA TRBV5-1 CASSLEGSGAAEQFF TGCGCCAGCAGCTTGGAAGGTAGCGGAGCCGCTGAGCAGTTCTTC
14 NA TRBJ2-2 NA TRBV11-2 CASSAQLAGGELFF TGTGCCAGCAGCGCCCAACTAGCAGGCGGGGAGCTGTTTTTT
15 NA TRBJ1-1 NA TRBV7-2 CASSLVAGVNTEAFF TGTGCCAGCAGCTTAGTTGCAGGGGTGAACACTGAAGCTTTCTTT
14 NA TRBJ2-7 NA TRBV11-2 CASSALRGYGPAHF TGTGCCAGCAGCGCTTTAAGAGGGTATGGGCCAGCTCATTTC
15 TRBD1 TRBJ1-2 NA TRBV2 CATLGGTGPTNGYTF TGTGCCACTCTAGGGGGGACAGGGCCAACCAATGGCTACACCTTC
16 NA TRBJ1-1 NA TRBV27 CASSYKQGLGVTEAFF TGTGCCAGCAGCTACAAACAGGGTCTTGGAGTGACTGAAGCTTTCTTT
12 NA TRBJ2-5 NA TRBV18 CASSPRMETQYF TGTGCCAGCTCACCACGAATGGAGACCCAGTACTTC
14 NA TRBJ2-3 once TRBV9 CASSVAVRSNTQYF TGTGCCAGCAGCGTAGCCGTCAGATCAAATACGCAGTATTTT
13 NA TRBJ1-5 NA TRBV6-1 CASRGNSNQPQHF TGTGCCAGCAGAGGGAATAGCAATCAGCCCCAGCATTTT
16 TRBD1 TRBJ1-3 NA TRBV9 CASSPQTGKPGNTIYF TGTGCCAGCAGCCCCCAGACAGGGAAGCCTGGAAACACCATATATTTT
13 NA TRBJ1-4 NA TRBV6-1 CASTTSGLTSPFF TGTGCCAGCACAACATCGGGACTCACAAGCCCGTTTTTT
14 NA TRBJ1-5 NA TRBV19 CASRLGSSNQPQHF TGTGCCAGTAGACTCGGGAGTAGCAATCAGCCCCAGCATTTT
16 TRBD1 TRBJ1-5 NA TRBV5-6 CASSPHTGQSNQPQHF TGTGCCAGCAGCCCACATACGGGACAGAGCAATCAGCCCCAGCATTTT
14 NA TRBJ2-3 once TRBV5-1 CASSLAHLTDTQYF TGCGCCAGCAGCTTGGCTCATCTCACAGATACGCAGTATTTT
14 NA TRBJ1-1 NA TRBV11-3 CASSSGREGTEAFF TGTGCCAGCAGCTCGGGCAGAGAAGGCACTGAAGCTTTCTTT
12 NA TRBJ2-2 NA TRBV18 CASSAVTGELFF TGTGCCAGCTCAGCTGTGACCGGGGAGCTGTTTTTT
16 TRBD1 TRBJ1-2 NA TRBV6-6 CASSYSGQGAGYGYTF TGTGCCAGCAGTTACTCGGGACAGGGGGCAGGGTATGGCTACACCTTC
17 TRBD1 TRBJ2-7 NA TRBV6-1 CASREISGTGSSYEQYF TGTGCCAGCAGGGAAATTTCCGGGACAGGGAGCTCCTACGAGCAGTACTTC
14 TRBD1 TRBJ1-2 once TRBV10-3 CAISESDRAYGYTF TGTGCCATCAGTGAGTCTGACAGGGCCTATGGCTACACCTTC
17 NA TRBJ2-2 NA TRBV28 CASTGLWGSPNTGELFF TGTGCCAGCACCGGGTTATGGGGGTCTCCGAACACCGGGGAGCTGTTTTTT
12 TRBD1 TRBJ1-3 NA TRBV30 CAWDRGGNTIYF TGTGCCTGGGACAGGGGTGGAAACACCATATATTTT
13 NA TRBJ1-1 NA TRBV5-1 CASRRTTETEAFF TGCGCCAGCCGCCGAACGACCGAAACTGAAGCTTTCTTT